Below, 2 T cell receptor beta chains from the same sample are listed, as sequenced in a study of blood T cell repertoires in COVID-19. TCRdb's copy holds only in-frame clones and misses some; the assay was immunoSEQ multiplex PCR. The sample has 95,000 to 150,000 clones; 79% are singletons. The sequenced material came from peripheral blood. These receptors all come from a middle-aged man with active or convalescent COVID-19.

The V gene is TRBV3-1 (or the pseudogene TRBV3-2), the J gene TRBJ1-2; 9 bases align to TRBD1. Germline assignment: CDR1 LGHDT and CDR2 YNNKEL (reference sequence). This CDR3 comprises 14 residues. V was clipped by 2 bases and J by 8 bases; unmatched bases: 6. CDR3 nucleotide sequence: TGTGCCAGCAGCCAATCGGGACAGGGCAACGGCTACACCTTC. Its translation: CASSQSGQGNGYTF.

This chain connects TRBV12-3 or TRBV12-4 to TRBJ2-5; no reliable D call. V lost 3 bases to trimming and J lost 2 bases, with 7 bases between them. The CDR3 extends over 13 amino acids. As DNA, the CDR3 is TGTGCCAGCAGTTTCTCAGAACAAGAGACCCAGTACTTC. Translation: CASSFSEQETQYF.